This T cell receptor beta chain was recovered during a study of blood T cell repertoires in COVID-19. For the study at large: Acute and convalescent COVID-19 samples came from the United States, Italy and Spain.

The germline gives CDR1 SGHAT, CDR2 FQNNGV. This CDR3 is 15 amino acids long. V was cut by 3 bases and J by 0 bases, with 9 bases left in between. Under the authors' procedure: Reference gene primer amplification yielded estimated nucleated cell counts. Data came from immunoSEQ multiplex PCR; TCRdb stores just in-frame clones and leaves some out. D and trimming come from the DNA, and the V and J calls and clone size come from that table. The sample includes approximately 60,000 clones, 65% to 80% seen only once; the top ten take under 7%. The sequenced material came from peripheral blood. The V and J genes are TRBV11-2 and TRBJ2-4, with a tentative D call TRBD1 (6 bases). The receptor was derived from a human donor in a cohort sampled during active COVID-19. The chain's CDR3 is CASSFRGIAKNIQYF. The CDR3 DNA is TGTGCCAGCAGCTTCAGGGGCATAGCCAAAAACATTCAGTACTTC.